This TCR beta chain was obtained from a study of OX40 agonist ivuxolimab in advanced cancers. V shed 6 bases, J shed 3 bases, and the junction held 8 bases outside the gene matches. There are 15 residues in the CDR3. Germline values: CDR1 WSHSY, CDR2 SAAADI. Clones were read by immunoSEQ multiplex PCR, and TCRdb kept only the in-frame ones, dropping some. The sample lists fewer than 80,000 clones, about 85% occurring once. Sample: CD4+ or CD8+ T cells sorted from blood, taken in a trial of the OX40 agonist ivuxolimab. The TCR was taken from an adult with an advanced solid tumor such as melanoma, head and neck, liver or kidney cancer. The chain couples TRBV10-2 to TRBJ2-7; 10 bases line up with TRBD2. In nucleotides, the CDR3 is TGCGCCAGCAGACTTCTAGCGGGAGTTGACTACGAGCAGTACTTC. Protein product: CASRLLAGVDYEQYF.